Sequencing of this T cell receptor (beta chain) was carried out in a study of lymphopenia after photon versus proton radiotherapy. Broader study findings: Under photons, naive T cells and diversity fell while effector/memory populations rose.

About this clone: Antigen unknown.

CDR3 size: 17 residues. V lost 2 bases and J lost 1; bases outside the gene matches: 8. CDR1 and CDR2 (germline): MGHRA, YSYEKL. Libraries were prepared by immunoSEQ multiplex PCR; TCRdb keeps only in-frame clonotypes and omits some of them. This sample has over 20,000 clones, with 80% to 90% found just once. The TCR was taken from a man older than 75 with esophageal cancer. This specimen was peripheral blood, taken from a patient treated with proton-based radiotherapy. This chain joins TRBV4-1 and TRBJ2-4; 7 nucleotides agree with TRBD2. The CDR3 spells CASSQPLAGVAKNIQYF. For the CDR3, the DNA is TGCGCCAGCAGCCAACCCCTTGCGGGGGTGGCCAAAAACATTCAGTACTTC.